The clone carrying this TCR beta chain was observed a few times. Germline and genes here are mouse. This specimen comes from a study of tissue T cells after allogeneic stem cell transplantation. Using immunoSEQ multiplex PCR, the repertoire was profiled, and TCRdb retains in-frame clones only, with some absent. The sample includes around 470 clones, under 75% of them seen just once. This TCR derives from a female BALB/c mouse in good health. Mouse strain MHC haplotype: H2-d. Sample: gut tissue.

CDR3 in amino acids: CASGDASAETLYF. The part of the CDR3 DNA that was read is TGTGCCAGCGGTGATGCTAGTGCAGAAACGCTGTAT. The genes are TRBV13-2 and TRBJ2-3; D is ambiguous. The DNA ends 1 residue before the CDR3 does, and the rest of the CDR3 is filled in from the germline J gene. CDR3 length equals 13 residues. With 0 bases removed from V and 0 bases from J, the gap between germline ends came to 2 bases. CDR1 and CDR2 from the germline V gene are NNHNN and SYGAGS (reference sequence).